This T cell receptor (beta chain) was captured in a study of blood T cell repertoires in COVID-19. Study-wide context: There were acute and convalescent COVID-19 samples, and they came from the United States, Italy and Spain. Nucleic acid was either cDNA or gDNA, and it came from T cells, B-cell-depleted T cells, or PBMCs.

In the original workflow: Reference gene primer amplification in the assay estimated nucleated cell counts. Data came from immunoSEQ multiplex PCR; TCRdb stores just in-frame clones and leaves some out. V, J and clone size are those of that table, while D and trimming were read from the DNA. The table shows 200,000 to 250,000 clones, with just over 85% occurring only once. Trimming took off 1 base at V and 6 bases at J, with 7 bases between the two ends. Germline V CDR1 and CDR2: SGHTA, FQGNSA. The CDR3 has 13 residues. The source of this sequence is a young man who had recovered from COVID-19. The chain couples TRBV7-2 to TRBJ1-5, with D unclear. Source material: peripheral blood. CDR3 in DNA: TGTGCCAGCAGCTTAGGAGTGGTTCAGCCCCAGCATTTT. Protein product: CASSLGVVQPQHF.